This TCR beta chain was captured in a study of cytomegalovirus exposure and HLA in healthy donors. V dropped 6 bases and J dropped 5; count of bases not matched to a gene: 9. The germline V gene has CDR1 MNHEY and CDR2 SVGAGI. The CDR3 is made up of 14 amino acids. Study-wide results and limits: Segments of the TCR beta V type were, in most cases, productive about 90% or about 30% of the time in an earlier analysis. Rates of TCR association differed by HLA locus in a later analysis, with DRB1 highest and HLA-C lowest.

PCR was performed using 60 Vbeta and 13 Jbeta primers. Using immunoSEQ multiplex PCR, the repertoire was profiled, and TCRdb retains in-frame clones only, with some absent. The sample lists 150,000 to 180,000 clones; roughly 77% were seen once. A note on this clone: Its antigen is unknown.

The rearrangement joins TRBV6-5 to TRBJ2-7; the match to TRBD2 covers 8 bases. Sequencing used PBMCs. The clonotype originates from a young man in good health and CMV-seropositive. CDR3 nucleotides: TGTGCCAGCAGGCCCGGGGGGGGCATGGACGAGCAGTACTTC. This codes for CASRPGGGMDEQYF.